The T cell receptor beta chain described here comes from a study of cytomegalovirus exposure and HLA in healthy donors. Points from the study as a whole: A later analysis linked 15,000 to 20,000 TCR beta sequences to HLA alleles at 0.05 false discovery rate. Within the data, a cluster of highly shared sequence variants was likely a sequencing artifact.

As to this clone: Antigen: not known.

The PCR was carried out with 60 Vbeta primers and 13 Jbeta primers. The assay was immunoSEQ multiplex PCR, and TCRdb's table has in-frame clones only and misses some. The table records under 200,000 clones, about four fifths of them present only once. Trimming removed 5 bases at V and 4 bases at J, with 17 bases between. The CDR3 extends over 15 amino acids. The germline V gene encodes CDR1 SGHTA and CDR2 FQGNSA. This TCR was sampled from a male donor in good health and CMV-seropositive. Sample: PBMCs. The genes are TRBV7-2 and TRBJ1-1; a weak D match, TRBD1 (6 bases). CDR3 coding DNA: TGTGCCAGCAGCGCACCGGGACACCCCTCCACTGAAGCTTTCTTT. Translating it yields CASSAPGHPSTEAFF.